Listed below are T cell receptor beta chains from one sample, sequenced in a study of cytomegalovirus exposure and HLA in healthy donors. TCRdb's table, derived via immunoSEQ multiplex PCR, lists solely in-frame clones and lacks some. The sample lists 55,000 to 80,000 clones, approximately 95% occurring once. The material sequenced was PBMCs. The source is a young woman in good health and CMV-seropositive. Both conserved end residues are part of each CDR3. The order of the fields is V gene, D gene, J gene, clone size, CDR3 protein, CDR3 DNA. The D gene is left open where the match is weak. Size is stated for part of the rows, as once, few or many counts, or as a class when the clone is expanded.

V gene: TRBV29-1; D gene: -; J gene: TRBJ2-1; clone size: -; CDR3 protein: CSVAYGQQFF; CDR3 DNA: TGCAGCGTTGCGTACGGACAACAGTTCTTC
V gene: TRBV5-4; D gene: -; J gene: TRBJ2-2; clone size: -; CDR3 protein: CASSFPGTGELFF; CDR3 DNA: TGTGCCAGCAGCTTTCCAGGCACCGGGGAGCTGTTTTTT
V gene: TRBV4-1; D gene: -; J gene: TRBJ2-1; clone size: -; CDR3 protein: CASSQGGLGGPSSYNEQFF; CDR3 DNA: TGCGCCAGCAGCCAAGGCGGACTGGGCGGGCCGAGCTCCTACAATGAGCAGTTCTTC
V gene: TRBV7-9; D gene: TRBD2; J gene: TRBJ2-2; clone size: -; CDR3 protein: CASRRDYNTGELFF; CDR3 DNA: TGTGCCAGCAGGAGGGACTACAACACCGGGGAGCTGTTTTTT
V gene: TRBV7-3; D gene: TRBD1; J gene: TRBJ2-7; clone size: -; CDR3 protein: CASSPVSGQGTYEQYF; CDR3 DNA: TGTGCCAGCAGCCCTGTCTCGGGACAGGGTACCTACGAGCAGTACTTC
V gene: TRBV4-3; D gene: -; J gene: TRBJ1-1; clone size: once; CDR3 protein: CASSQDYRQGLNTEAFF; CDR3 DNA: TGCGCCAGCAGCCAAGATTATAGGCAGGGGTTGAACACTGAAGCTTTCTTT
V gene: TRBV5-1; D gene: -; J gene: TRBJ2-1; clone size: few; CDR3 protein: CASSRGGQSSYNEQFF; CDR3 DNA: TGCGCCAGCAGCCGAGGAGGGCAGAGCTCCTACAATGAGCAGTTCTTC
V gene: TRBV20-1; D gene: -; J gene: TRBJ2-7; clone size: -; CDR3 protein: CSAEGYEQYF; CDR3 DNA: TGCAGTGCTGAGGGATACGAGCAGTACTTC
V gene: TRBV9; D gene: -; J gene: TRBJ1-2; clone size: -; CDR3 protein: CASSVLRGDRPNYGYTF; CDR3 DNA: TGTGCCAGCAGCGTACTTAGGGGTGACCGCCCTAACTATGGCTACACCTTC
V gene: TRBV6-6; D gene: -; J gene: TRBJ2-5; clone size: -; CDR3 protein: CASSYPEETQYF; CDR3 DNA: TGTGCCAGCAGTTACCCTGAAGAGACCCAGTACTTC
V gene: TRBV9; D gene: TRBD2; J gene: TRBJ2-5; clone size: -; CDR3 protein: CASSVGTGGPSKTQYF; CDR3 DNA: TGTGCCAGCAGCGTAGGAACGGGAGGGCCCTCGAAGACCCAGTACTTC
V gene: TRBV6-1; D gene: TRBD2; J gene: TRBJ2-1; clone size: -; CDR3 protein: CASSVTSGMGEQFF; CDR3 DNA: TGTGCCAGCAGTGTGACTAGCGGGATGGGTGAGCAGTTCTTC
V gene: TRBV5-1; D gene: -; J gene: TRBJ1-1; clone size: -; CDR3 protein: CASSTGGPTEAFF; CDR3 DNA: TGCGCCAGCAGCACCGGTGGTCCCACTGAAGCTTTCTTT
V gene: TRBV12-5; D gene: -; J gene: TRBJ1-1; clone size: -; CDR3 protein: CASGLAPPTGTNMNTEAFF; CDR3 DNA: TGTGCTAGTGGTTTGGCCCCCCCTACAGGGACTAATATGAACACTGAAGCTTTCTTT
V gene: TRBV11-2; D gene: -; J gene: TRBJ2-1; clone size: -; CDR3 protein: CASSSFPNEQFF; CDR3 DNA: TGTGCCAGCAGTTCCTTCCCCAATGAGCAGTTCTTC
V gene: TRBV2; D gene: TRBD1; J gene: TRBJ2-7; clone size: -; CDR3 protein: CASSGQGASYEQYF; CDR3 DNA: TGTGCCAGCAGCGGACAGGGGGCTTCCTACGAGCAGTACTTC
V gene: TRBV19; D gene: -; J gene: TRBJ2-7; clone size: -; CDR3 protein: CASSIFGGSGYEQYF; CDR3 DNA: TGTGCCAGTAGTATATTTGGAGGGTCTGGTTACGAGCAGTACTTC
V gene: TRBV10-1; D gene: -; J gene: TRBJ1-1; clone size: -; CDR3 protein: CASSPNREIPAFF; CDR3 DNA: TGCGCCAGCAGTCCCAACAGGGAGATCCCAGCTTTCTTT
V gene: TRBV29-1; D gene: -; J gene: TRBJ2-5; clone size: -; CDR3 protein: CSVARGQETQYF; CDR3 DNA: TGCAGCGTTGCCCGGGGGCAAGAGACCCAGTACTTC
V gene: TRBV11-2; D gene: -; J gene: TRBJ2-5; clone size: -; CDR3 protein: CASSLVEGQETQYF; CDR3 DNA: TGTGCCAGCAGCTTAGTAGAGGGTCAAGAGACCCAGTACTTC
V gene: TRBV2; D gene: TRBD2; J gene: TRBJ2-2; clone size: -; CDR3 protein: CASSQKGLAGGNTGELFF; CDR3 DNA: TGTGCCAGCTCCCAAAAAGGGTTGGCGGGAGGGAATACCGGGGAGCTGTTTTTT
V gene: TRBV7-2; D gene: TRBD2; J gene: TRBJ2-1; clone size: -; CDR3 protein: CASSLGPSGGAEQFF; CDR3 DNA: TGTGCCAGCAGCTTAGGGCCTAGCGGGGGAGCTGAGCAGTTCTTC
V gene: TRBV30; D gene: -; J gene: TRBJ2-1; clone size: -; CDR3 protein: CAWTLDRGEQFF; CDR3 DNA: TGTGCCTGGACTTTGGATAGGGGTGAGCAGTTCTTC
V gene: TRBV7-8; D gene: -; J gene: TRBJ1-5; clone size: -; CDR3 protein: CASSLGDLGVSNQPQHF; CDR3 DNA: TGTGCCAGCAGCTTAGGGGACTTGGGAGTGTCGAATCAGCCCCAGCATTTT
V gene: TRBV6-5; D gene: TRBD2; J gene: TRBJ2-1; clone size: -; CDR3 protein: CASSYGPSGGAYEQFF; CDR3 DNA: TGTGCCAGCAGTTACGGTCCGAGCGGGGGGGCTTATGAGCAGTTCTTC
V gene: TRBV5-1; D gene: TRBD1; J gene: TRBJ2-7; clone size: -; CDR3 protein: CASSLAGGPYEQYF; CDR3 DNA: TGCGCCAGCAGCTTGGCAGGGGGCCCCTACGAGCAGTACTTC
V gene: TRBV2; D gene: -; J gene: TRBJ1-2; clone size: -; CDR3 protein: CASSEGRQGYGYTF; CDR3 DNA: TGTGCCAGCAGTGAAGGACGGCAGGGGTATGGCTACACCTTC
V gene: TRBV10-3; D gene: -; J gene: TRBJ2-7; clone size: once; CDR3 protein: CAISERVEAYEQYF; CDR3 DNA: TGTGCCATCAGTGAACGGGTGGAGGCCTACGAGCAGTACTTC
V gene: TRBV5-6; D gene: TRBD1; J gene: TRBJ2-7; clone size: once; CDR3 protein: CASSSLRRDRDYEQYF; CDR3 DNA: TGTGCCAGCAGCTCCCTTCGTAGGGACAGGGACTACGAGCAGTACTTC
V gene: TRBV2; D gene: -; J gene: TRBJ2-7; clone size: -; CDR3 protein: CASSERLGGVSSEQYF; CDR3 DNA: TGTGCCAGCAGTGAACGTTTGGGGGGTGTGAGCTCTGAGCAGTACTTC
V gene: TRBV28; D gene: TRBD1; J gene: TRBJ1-1; clone size: once; CDR3 protein: CASSETPGQVNTEAFF; CDR3 DNA: TGTGCCAGCAGTGAAACTCCGGGACAGGTAAACACTGAAGCTTTCTTT
V gene: TRBV27; D gene: -; J gene: TRBJ2-4; clone size: -; CDR3 protein: CASSLQGPKNIQYF; CDR3 DNA: TGTGCCAGCAGTCTACAGGGTCCCAAAAACATTCAGTACTTC
V gene: TRBV5-1; D gene: TRBD2; J gene: TRBJ2-7; clone size: -; CDR3 protein: CASSQGLAGRYEQYF; CDR3 DNA: TGCGCCAGCAGCCAGGGACTAGCGGGCCGCTACGAGCAGTACTTC
V gene: TRBV6-5; D gene: -; J gene: TRBJ1-6; clone size: -; CDR3 protein: CATQSRSYNSPLHF; CDR3 DNA: TGTGCCACCCAGTCTAGGTCCTATAATTCACCCCTCCACTTT
V gene: TRBV4-3; D gene: TRBD1; J gene: TRBJ2-7; clone size: -; CDR3 protein: CASSQRTGAYEQYF; CDR3 DNA: TGCGCCAGCAGCCAGAGGACAGGGGCCTACGAGCAGTACTTC
V gene: TRBV12-5; D gene: TRBD2; J gene: TRBJ2-3; clone size: -; CDR3 protein: CASGKGGSLTDTQYF; CDR3 DNA: TGTGCTAGTGGCAAGGGCGGGAGTCTGACAGATACGCAGTATTTT
V gene: TRBV6-5; D gene: TRBD1; J gene: TRBJ1-6; clone size: -; CDR3 protein: CASSYSPTGGVSPLHF; CDR3 DNA: TGTGCCAGCAGTTACTCCCCGACAGGGGGGGTTTCACCCCTCCACTTT
V gene: TRBV14; D gene: TRBD2; J gene: TRBJ2-1; clone size: -; CDR3 protein: CASSHTGGRNEQFF; CDR3 DNA: TGTGCCAGCAGCCACACGGGAGGGAGAAATGAGCAGTTCTTC
V gene: TRBV2; D gene: TRBD1; J gene: TRBJ1-1; clone size: once; CDR3 protein: CAITTGFF; CDR3 DNA: TGTGCCATTACGACAGGGTTTTTT
V gene: TRBV6-5; D gene: -; J gene: TRBJ1-1; clone size: -; CDR3 protein: CASSPGGGVTEAFF; CDR3 DNA: TGTGCCAGCAGCCCCGGTGGGGGGGTGACTGAAGCTTTCTTT
V gene: TRBV25-1; D gene: TRBD2; J gene: TRBJ2-5; clone size: -; CDR3 protein: CASSELGSGDRETQYF; CDR3 DNA: TGTGCCAGCAGTGAATTGGGTAGCGGGGATCGGGAGACCCAGTACTTC
V gene: TRBV13; D gene: TRBD1; J gene: TRBJ1-4; clone size: -; CDR3 protein: CASSSPGTANEKLFF; CDR3 DNA: TGTGCCAGCAGTAGTCCCGGGACAGCGAATGAAAAACTGTTTTTT
V gene: TRBV7-8; D gene: -; J gene: TRBJ1-2; clone size: -; CDR3 protein: CASSEMGGYGYTF; CDR3 DNA: TGTGCCAGCAGCGAAATGGGGGGCTATGGCTACACCTTC
V gene: TRBV28; D gene: -; J gene: TRBJ2-1; clone size: -; CDR3 protein: CASHSLRAPGDEQFF; CDR3 DNA: TGTGCCTCTCACTCCCTCCGGGCACCCGGGGATGAGCAGTTCTTC
V gene: TRBV2; D gene: TRBD2; J gene: TRBJ2-7; clone size: -; CDR3 protein: CASSWTSGSLYEQYF; CDR3 DNA: TGTGCCAGCAGTTGGACTAGCGGGAGTCTCTACGAGCAGTACTTC
V gene: TRBV4-1; D gene: -; J gene: TRBJ2-1; clone size: -; CDR3 protein: CASSQGRARSSYEQFF; CDR3 DNA: TGCGCCAGCAGCCAAGGGCGAGCTAGGTCTAGCTATGAGCAGTTCTTC
V gene: TRBV5-6; D gene: TRBD1; J gene: TRBJ2-1; clone size: -; CDR3 protein: CASSYRTGARNEQFF; CDR3 DNA: TGTGCCAGCAGCTACCGGACAGGGGCCCGCAATGAGCAGTTCTTC
V gene: TRBV7-8; D gene: TRBD1; J gene: TRBJ2-7; clone size: -; CDR3 protein: CASSLRQGPSYEQYF; CDR3 DNA: TGTGCCAGCAGCTTGAGACAGGGTCCTTCCTACGAGCAGTACTTC
V gene: TRBV27; D gene: -; J gene: TRBJ1-5; clone size: -; CDR3 protein: CASSPWGGGGGQPQHF; CDR3 DNA: TGTGCCAGCAGTCCATGGGGTGGGGGAGGGGGACAGCCCCAGCATTTT
V gene: TRBV7-9; D gene: -; J gene: TRBJ2-3; clone size: -; CDR3 protein: CASSWRGATDTQYF; CDR3 DNA: TGTGCCAGCAGCTGGCGGGGTGCCACAGATACGCAGTATTTT
V gene: TRBV6-1; D gene: -; J gene: TRBJ2-5; clone size: -; CDR3 protein: CASSKERLETQYF; CDR3 DNA: TGTGCCAGCAGTAAAGAGAGGTTAGAGACCCAGTACTTC